The source of this T cell receptor beta chain is a study of T cells in women clearing cervical HPV infection. About the research overall: Controls gave blood once infection was undetectable; cases at lesion identification. Study outcomes and limitations: Associations may precede or follow infection; HPV-specific or memory T cells were not isolated. Repertoire richness, not evenness, was significantly elevated in CIN3+ cases versus controls.

V was pared by 8 bases and J by 1 base, with 9 bases of the junction left unmatched. Per the germline V gene, CDR1 is LNHNV and CDR2 is YYDKDF (reference sequence). This CDR3 is 15 amino acids long. On this clone: Its antigen is undetermined. The CDR3 is cut off 3 residues early in the read; its end comes from the germline J gene.

Using immunoSEQ multiplex PCR, the repertoire was profiled, and TCRdb retains in-frame clones only, with some absent. The listing records 36,000 or so clones. Specimen: blood buffy coat. The clonotype was recovered from a woman aged 18 to 69 with a cervical HPV16 infection that either progressed to CIN3+ or cleared (not recorded which). V usage is TRBV15 and J usage is TRBJ2-5; 8 nucleotides agree with TRBD1. This CDR3 is CATERDRGAQETQYF. The sequenced part of the CDR3 DNA is TGTGCCACCGAAAGAGACAGGGGTGCCCAAGAGACC.